This T cell receptor beta chain appears in the sequencing data of a study of blood T cells in healthy people across ages. Findings and limits, study-wide: There was no known CMV status for donors, so expanded clonotype changes were possibly confounded.

Next came a second PCR, run for roughly 6 to 11 cycles, which used a sample-barcoded 5' primer along with a J-beta primer mix. TCRdb re-derived calls from the 5' RACE reads in MiXCR, one entry per CDR3 protein. The data show about 280,000 distinct CDR3 sequences, around 29% seen once. A note on this clonotype: Its antigen is not identified.

Sequences were obtained from blood. This sequence originates from a woman in her 70s in good health.

CDR3 nucleotide sequence: TGTGCCAGCGGGACTAGTAACTCCTACGAGCAGTACTTC. Amino acid sequence: CASGTSNSYEQYF. This chain connects TRBV27 to TRBJ2-1, with TRBD2 matching over 8 bases. The J call is doubtful: the DNA matches TRBJ2-7 better. The CDR3 extends over 13 amino acids. CDR1 is MNHEY, CDR2 SMNVEV, per germline (reference sequence).